What follows are 9 T cell receptor beta chains derived from one specimen sequenced in a study of T cells expressing NK-cell markers. TCRdb derives one entry per CDR3 protein from the 5' RACE reads, leaving out DNA. Here the sample table reports 150,000 or so distinct CDR3 sequences. Sequencing was carried out using blood T cells: a sorted CD56 or NKG2C T cell subset, CD4+ or CD8+ T cells, or bulk PBMC T cells (not recorded which). Receptors originate from a woman in her forties or fifties in good health.

The rearrangement joins TRBV27 to TRBJ2-3; the TRBD2 assignment by TCRdb is unverifiable without DNA. The CDR3 runs 12 residues. The germline CDR1 and CDR2 sequences are MNHEY and SMNVEV (reference sequence). This CDR3 is CASSLLEGALYF.

The chain links TRBV29-1 to TRBJ1-4; checking the TCRdb D call of TRBD1 is not possible without DNA. CDR1 and CDR2 (germline): SQVTM, ANQGSEA. This CDR3 contains 12 residues. CDR3 residues: CSVTGVNEKLFF. Combining the CDR3 with reference TRBV29-1 and TRBJ1-4 gives the whole variable domain SAVISQKPSRDICQRGTSLTIQCQVDSQVTMMFWYRQQPGQSLTLIATANQGSEATYESGFVIDKFPISRPNLTFSTLTVSNMSPEDSSIYLCSVTGVNEKLFFGSGTQLSVL.

V gene TRBV2 combines with J gene TRBJ2-1. The CDR3 length is 12 residues. Per the germline V gene, CDR1 is SNHLY and CDR2 is FYNNEI. The CDR3 spells CASMVSNNEQFF.

This sequence joins TRBV27 and TRBJ1-5; TCRdb calls TRBD1, which cannot be checked without DNA. Germline CDR1 and CDR2: MNHEY and SMNVEV (reference sequence). This CDR3 is 17 amino acids long. This CDR3 is CASSSTLGTSLNQPQHF.

The chain has TRBV7-9 and TRBJ2-7; TCRdb's D call, TRBD1, is unchecked because there is no DNA. The CDR3 spans 13 residues. The germline V gene has CDR1 SEHNR and CDR2 FQNEAQ (reference sequence). CDR3 amino acids: CASSAGAAYEQYF.

The rearrangement joins TRBV4-1 to TRBJ1-2; TCRdb returns TRBD1, unconfirmable since there is no DNA. Germline V lookup: CDR1 MGHRA, CDR2 YSYEKL. This CDR3 comprises 14 residues. CDR3: CASSQERTLDGYTF.

The chain couples TRBV29-1 to TRBJ2-1; checking the TCRdb D call of TRBD1 is not possible without DNA. Germline V gene lookup returns CDR1 SQVTM and CDR2 ANQGSEA. This CDR3 comprises 16 residues. CDR3: CSVEGGTEEDYNEQFF.

The gene calls are TRBV2 and TRBJ2-4. This CDR3 comprises 13 residues. Per the germline V gene, CDR1 is SNHLY and CDR2 is FYNNEI. The CDR3 protein is CASSDSEWYIQYF.

V usage is TRBV12-3 or TRBV12-4 and J usage is TRBJ1-1; the TCRdb call, TRBD1, lacks DNA for checking. This CDR3 contains 15 residues. This CDR3 reads CASSLELGARLRAFF.